This TCR beta chain was identified in a study of T cell clones after liver transplantation. TCRdb's copy holds only in-frame clones and misses some; the assay was immunoSEQ multiplex PCR. The table includes over 15,000 clones, about 90% detected once. CDR3 size: 14 residues. V was cut by 1 base and J by 4 bases, with 11 bases left in between. The germline V gene encodes CDR1 SGHTA and CDR2 FQGNSA. The source of this sequence is a human donor who received a liver transplant. The chain couples TRBV7-2 to TRBJ2-7; D is unresolved. The material sequenced was CD8+ T cells from blood, taken before liver transplant. The CDR3 DNA sequence: TGTGCCAGCAGCTTAGATCTCGGCTTTTACGAGCAGTACTTC. Translating it yields CASSLDLGFYEQYF.